Listed here is a single T cell receptor beta chain. Its specificity is not known. The entry originates in a study of T cells after yellow fever vaccination. General study findings and limits: Bulk-population clonotypes that are abundant could appear as contaminants in FACS-sorted repertoires. Post-booster repertoires contained most primary-vaccination clones again (around 96% CD4, less than 90% CD8).

Making TCR cDNA involved 5'RACE template switching, which added UMIs and a universal primer site. TCRdb itself ran the 5' RACE reads through MiXCR, one entry per CDR3 protein. In the table there are about 400,000 distinct CDR3 sequences, around 6.4% of which are singletons. The receptor was isolated from a man aged 25 to 40 who received the YFV17D yellow fever vaccine. The material was PBMCs, obtained 5 days after the yellow fever booster vaccination.

The CDR3 region is CSGSTGGSYEQYF. The DNA for the CDR3 is TGCAGCGGATCGACAGGCGGCTCCTACGAGCAGTACTTC. The chain employs TRBV29-1 and TRBJ2-7; perhaps TRBD1 as D (6 bases). Trimming removed 7 bases at V and 0 bases at J, with 13 bases between. Germline assignment: CDR1 SQVTM and CDR2 ANQGSEA. The CDR3 is made up of 13 amino acids.